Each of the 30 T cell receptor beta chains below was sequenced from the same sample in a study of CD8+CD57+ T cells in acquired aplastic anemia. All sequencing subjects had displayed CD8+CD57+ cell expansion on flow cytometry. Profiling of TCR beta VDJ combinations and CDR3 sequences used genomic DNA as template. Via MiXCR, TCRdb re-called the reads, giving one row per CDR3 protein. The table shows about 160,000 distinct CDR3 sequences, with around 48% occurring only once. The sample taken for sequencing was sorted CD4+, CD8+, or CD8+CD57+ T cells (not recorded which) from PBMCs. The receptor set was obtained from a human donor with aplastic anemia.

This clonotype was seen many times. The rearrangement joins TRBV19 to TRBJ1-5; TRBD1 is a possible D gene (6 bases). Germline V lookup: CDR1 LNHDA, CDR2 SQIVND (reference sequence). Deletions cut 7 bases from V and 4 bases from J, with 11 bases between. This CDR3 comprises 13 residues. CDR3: CASTPQGNQPQHF. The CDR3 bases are TGTGCCAGTACCCCACAGGGTAATCAGCCCCAGCATTTT.

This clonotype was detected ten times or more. The CDR3 is CASSPGEGSSNQPQHF. Written as DNA, the CDR3 is TGTGCCAGCAGTCCGGGGGAAGGATCGAGCAATCAGCCCCAGCATTTT. This chain connects TRBV12-3 or TRBV12-4 to TRBJ1-5, with D possibly TRBD1 on 5 matching bases. This CDR3 spans 16 amino acids. With 5 bases removed from V and 1 base from J, the gap between germline ends came to 15 bases.

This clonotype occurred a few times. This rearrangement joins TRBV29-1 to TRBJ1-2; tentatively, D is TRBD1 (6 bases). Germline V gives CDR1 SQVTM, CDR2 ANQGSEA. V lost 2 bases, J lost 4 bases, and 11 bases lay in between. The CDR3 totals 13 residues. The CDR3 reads CSVESGQRYGYTF. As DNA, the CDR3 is TGCAGCGTTGAATCAGGACAGCGCTATGGCTACACCTTC.

CDR3 in amino acids: CASSSSRGKADTQYF. CDR3 DNA sequence: TGTGCCAGCAGTTCCTCCCGCGGGAAGGCAGATACGCAGTATTTT. V usage is TRBV2 and J usage is TRBJ2-3; D is possibly TRBD2 (6 bases). Trimming removed 5 bases from V and 4 bases from J, with 16 bases in between. The V gene's germline CDR1 is SNHLY and CDR2 FYNNEI. The CDR3 loop spans 15 amino acids.

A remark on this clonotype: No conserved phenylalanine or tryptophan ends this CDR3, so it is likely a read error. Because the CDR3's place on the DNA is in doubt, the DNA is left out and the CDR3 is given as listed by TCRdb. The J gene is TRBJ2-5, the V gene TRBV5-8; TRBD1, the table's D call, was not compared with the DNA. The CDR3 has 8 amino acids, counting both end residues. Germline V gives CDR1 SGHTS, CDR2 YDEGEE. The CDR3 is CASSPGGL.

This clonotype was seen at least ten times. CDR3 amino acids: CASSQESAGGNTEAFF. As DNA, the CDR3 is TGCGCCAGCAGCCAAGAATCAGCTGGCGGGAACACTGAAGCTTTCTTT. V usage is TRBV4-1 and J usage is TRBJ1-1; D remains ambiguous. V lost 0 bases and J lost 1, with 12 bases in between. The germline CDR1 and CDR2 sequences are MGHRA and YSYEKL. The CDR3 extends over 16 amino acids.

This CDR3 is CSANAASLSSYEQYF. The CDR3 DNA reads as TGCAGTGCCAATGCAGCGTCGCTTTCCTCCTACGAGCAGTACTTC. V is TRBV20-1 and J is TRBJ2-7; D not certain. Germline V gene sequence: CDR1 DFQATT, CDR2 SNEGSKA (reference sequence). This CDR3 contains 15 residues. V was clipped by 6 bases and J by 0 bases, with 18 bases between them.

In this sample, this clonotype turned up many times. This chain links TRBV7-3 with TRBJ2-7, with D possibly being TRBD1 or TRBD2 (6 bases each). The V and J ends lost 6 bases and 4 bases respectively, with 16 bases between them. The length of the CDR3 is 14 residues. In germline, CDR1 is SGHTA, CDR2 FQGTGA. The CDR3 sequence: CASRRDTGGYEQYF. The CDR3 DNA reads TGTGCCAGCAGACGGGACACCGGAGGGTACGAGCAGTACTTC.

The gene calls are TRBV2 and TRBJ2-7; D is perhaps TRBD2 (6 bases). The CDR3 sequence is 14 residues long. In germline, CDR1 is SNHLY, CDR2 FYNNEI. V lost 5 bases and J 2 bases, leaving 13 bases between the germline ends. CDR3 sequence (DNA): TGTGCCAGCAGTCTCCGGGACTCTGCCTACGAGCAGTACTTC. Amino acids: CASSLRDSAYEQYF.

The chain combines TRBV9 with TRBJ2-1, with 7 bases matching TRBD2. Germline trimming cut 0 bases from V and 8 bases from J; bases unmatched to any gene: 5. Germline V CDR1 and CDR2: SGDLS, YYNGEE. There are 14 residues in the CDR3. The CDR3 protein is CASSVVGGKDEQFF. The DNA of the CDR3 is TGTGCCAGCAGCGTAGTGGGGGGGAAGGATGAGCAGTTCTTC.

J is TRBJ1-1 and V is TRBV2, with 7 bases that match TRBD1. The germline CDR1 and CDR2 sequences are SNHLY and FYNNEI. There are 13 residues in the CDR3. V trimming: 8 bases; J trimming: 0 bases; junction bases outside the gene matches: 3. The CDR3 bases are TGTGCCAGCGGGACAGACATGAACACTGAAGCTTTCTTT. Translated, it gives CASGTDMNTEAFF.

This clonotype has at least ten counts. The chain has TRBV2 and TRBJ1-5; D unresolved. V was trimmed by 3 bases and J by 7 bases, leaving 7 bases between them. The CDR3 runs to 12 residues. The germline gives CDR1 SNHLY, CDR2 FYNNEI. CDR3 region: CASSEDSQPQHF. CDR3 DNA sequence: TGTGCCAGCAGTGAGGATTCACAGCCCCAGCATTTT.

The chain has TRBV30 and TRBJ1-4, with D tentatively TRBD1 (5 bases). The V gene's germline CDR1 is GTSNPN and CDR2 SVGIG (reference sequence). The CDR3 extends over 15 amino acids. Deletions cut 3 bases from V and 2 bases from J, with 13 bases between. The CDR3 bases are TGTGCCTGGAGACTAGGGCAGGGTACTAATGAAAAACTGTTTTTT. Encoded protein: CAWRLGQGTNEKLFF.

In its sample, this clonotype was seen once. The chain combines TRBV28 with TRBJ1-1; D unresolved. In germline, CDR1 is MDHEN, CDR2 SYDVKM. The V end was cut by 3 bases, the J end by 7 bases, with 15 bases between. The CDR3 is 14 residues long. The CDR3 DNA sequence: TGTGCCAGCAGTTTTCACAGCTATACGTTTGAAGCTTTCTTT. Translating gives CASSFHSYTFEAFF. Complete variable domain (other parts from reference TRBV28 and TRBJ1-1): DVKVTQSSRYLVKRTGEKVFLECVQDMDHENMFWYRQDPGLGLRLIYFSYDVKMKEKGDIPEGYSVSREKKERFSLILESASTNQTSMYLCASSFHSYTFEAFFGQGTRLTVV.

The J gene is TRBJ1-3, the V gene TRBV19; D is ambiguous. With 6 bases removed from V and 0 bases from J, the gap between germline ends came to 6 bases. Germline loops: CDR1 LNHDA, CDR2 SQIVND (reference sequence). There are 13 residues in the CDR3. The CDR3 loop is CASRGSSGNTIYF. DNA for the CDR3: TGTGCCAGTAGAGGCAGCTCTGGAAACACCATATATTTT.

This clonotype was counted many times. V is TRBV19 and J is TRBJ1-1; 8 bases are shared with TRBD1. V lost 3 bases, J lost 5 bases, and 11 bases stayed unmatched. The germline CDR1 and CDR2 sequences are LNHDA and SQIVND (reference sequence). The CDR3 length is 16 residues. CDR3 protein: CASSIRGGTGGTEAFF. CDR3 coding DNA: TGTGCCAGTAGTATTCGCGGGGGGACAGGTGGGACTGAAGCTTTCTTT.

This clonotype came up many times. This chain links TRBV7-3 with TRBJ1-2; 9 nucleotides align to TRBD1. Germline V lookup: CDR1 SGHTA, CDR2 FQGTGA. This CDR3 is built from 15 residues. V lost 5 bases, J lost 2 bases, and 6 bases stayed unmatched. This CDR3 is CASSQQGATNYGYTF. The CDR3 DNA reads TGTGCCAGCAGCCAACAGGGGGCGACCAACTATGGCTACACCTTC.

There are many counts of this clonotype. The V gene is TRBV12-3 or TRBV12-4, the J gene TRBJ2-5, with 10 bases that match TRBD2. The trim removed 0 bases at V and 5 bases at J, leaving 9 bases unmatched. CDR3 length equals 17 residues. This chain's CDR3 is CASSLAIAGGLRETQYF. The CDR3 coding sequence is TGTGCCAGCAGTTTAGCAATAGCGGGGGGCCTTAGGGAGACCCAGTACTTC.

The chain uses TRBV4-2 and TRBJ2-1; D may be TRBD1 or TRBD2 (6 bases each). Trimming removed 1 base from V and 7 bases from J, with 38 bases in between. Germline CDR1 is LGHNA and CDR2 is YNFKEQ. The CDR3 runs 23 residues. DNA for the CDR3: TGTGCCAGCAGCCAAGGGCGTCCCGGTGGGGGGCGGACTCTCCCTTCGCCGGGAAATGAGCAGTTCTTC. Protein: CASSQGRPGGGRTLPSPGNEQFF.

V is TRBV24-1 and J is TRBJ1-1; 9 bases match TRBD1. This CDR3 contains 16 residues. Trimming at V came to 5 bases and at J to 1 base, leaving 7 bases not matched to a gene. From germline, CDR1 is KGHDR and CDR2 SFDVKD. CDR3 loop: CATSAGQGQTNTEAFF. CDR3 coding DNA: TGTGCCACCAGTGCTGGACAGGGGCAAACGAACACTGAAGCTTTCTTT.

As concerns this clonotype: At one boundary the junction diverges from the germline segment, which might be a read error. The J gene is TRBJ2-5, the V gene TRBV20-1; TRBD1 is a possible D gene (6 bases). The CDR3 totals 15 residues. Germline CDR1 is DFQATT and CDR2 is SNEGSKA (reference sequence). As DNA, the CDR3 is TGCAGAGCTAGAGATAAATCTACAGGGCAAGAGACCCAGTACTTC. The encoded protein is CRARDKSTGQETQYF.

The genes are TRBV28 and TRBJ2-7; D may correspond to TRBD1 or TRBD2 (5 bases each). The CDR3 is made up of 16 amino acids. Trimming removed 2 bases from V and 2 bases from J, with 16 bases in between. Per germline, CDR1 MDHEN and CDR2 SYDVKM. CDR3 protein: CASSLNPGRVPYEQYF. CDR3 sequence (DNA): TGTGCCAGCAGTTTAAACCCGGGACGGGTCCCCTACGAGCAGTACTTC.

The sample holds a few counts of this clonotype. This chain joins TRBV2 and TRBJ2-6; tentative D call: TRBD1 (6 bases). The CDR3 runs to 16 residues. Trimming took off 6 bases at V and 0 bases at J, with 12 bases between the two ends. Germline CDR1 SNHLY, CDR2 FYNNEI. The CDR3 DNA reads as TGTGCCAGCAGACCCGACAGGTACTCTGGGGCCAACGTCCTGACTTTC. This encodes CASRPDRYSGANVLTF.

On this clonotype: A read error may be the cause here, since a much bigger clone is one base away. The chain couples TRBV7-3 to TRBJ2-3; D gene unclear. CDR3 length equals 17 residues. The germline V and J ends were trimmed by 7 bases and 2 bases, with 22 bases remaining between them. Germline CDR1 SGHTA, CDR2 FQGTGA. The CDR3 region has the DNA TGTGCCAGCAACCCATCGGTCGGCGGTGTCAACACAGATACGCAGTATTTT. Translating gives CASNPSVGGVNTDTQYF.

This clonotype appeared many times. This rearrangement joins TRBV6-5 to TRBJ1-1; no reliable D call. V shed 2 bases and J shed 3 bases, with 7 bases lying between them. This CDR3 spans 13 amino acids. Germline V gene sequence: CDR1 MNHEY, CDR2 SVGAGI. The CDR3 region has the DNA TGTGCCAGCAGTTACAGTCAGTACACTGAAGCTTTCTTT. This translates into CASSYSQYTEAFF.

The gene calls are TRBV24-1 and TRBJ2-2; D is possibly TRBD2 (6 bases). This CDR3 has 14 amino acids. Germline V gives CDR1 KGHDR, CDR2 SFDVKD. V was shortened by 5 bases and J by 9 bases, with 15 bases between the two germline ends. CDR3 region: CATSGSSEGWELFF. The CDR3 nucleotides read TGTGCCACCAGTGGATCTAGCGAGGGGTGGGAGCTGTTTTTT.

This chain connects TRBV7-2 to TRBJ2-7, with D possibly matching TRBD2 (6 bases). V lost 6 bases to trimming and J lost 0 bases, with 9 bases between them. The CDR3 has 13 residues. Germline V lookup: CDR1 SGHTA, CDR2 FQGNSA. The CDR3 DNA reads TGTGCCAGCAGGGCGGGAAGCTCCTACGAGCAGTACTTC. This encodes CASRAGSSYEQYF.

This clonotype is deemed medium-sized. CDR3 loop: CASSSQTSGENEQYF. The DNA for the CDR3 is TGTGCCAGCAGCTCACAAACTAGCGGGGAGAACGAGCAGTACTTC. The V gene is TRBV7-8, the J gene TRBJ2-7; 10 bases match TRBD2. Germline V lookup: CDR1 SGHVS, CDR2 FQNEAQ. This CDR3 spans 15 amino acids. V was pared by 4 bases and J by 5 bases, with 8 bases of the junction left unmatched.

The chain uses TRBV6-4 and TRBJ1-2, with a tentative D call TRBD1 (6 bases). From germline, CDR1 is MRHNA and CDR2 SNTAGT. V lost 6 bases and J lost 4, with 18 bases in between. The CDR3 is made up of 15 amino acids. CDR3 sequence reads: CASSRSPGDPYGYTF. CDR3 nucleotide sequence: TGTGCCAGCAGCCGGTCCCCAGGGGATCCCTATGGCTACACCTTC.

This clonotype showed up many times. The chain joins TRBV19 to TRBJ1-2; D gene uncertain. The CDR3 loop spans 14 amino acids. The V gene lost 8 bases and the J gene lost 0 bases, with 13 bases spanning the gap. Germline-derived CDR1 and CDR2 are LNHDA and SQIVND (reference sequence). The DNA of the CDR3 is TGTGCCAGTTGCGTCGTCGGAACTAACTATGGCTACACCTTC. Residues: CASCVVGTNYGYTF. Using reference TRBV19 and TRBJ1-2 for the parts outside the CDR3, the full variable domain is DGGITQSPKYLFRKEGQNVTLSCEQNLNHDAMYWYRQDPGQGLRLIYYSQIVNDFQKGDIAEGYSVSREKKESFPLTVTSAQKNPTAFYLCASCVVGTNYGYTFGSGTRLTVV.